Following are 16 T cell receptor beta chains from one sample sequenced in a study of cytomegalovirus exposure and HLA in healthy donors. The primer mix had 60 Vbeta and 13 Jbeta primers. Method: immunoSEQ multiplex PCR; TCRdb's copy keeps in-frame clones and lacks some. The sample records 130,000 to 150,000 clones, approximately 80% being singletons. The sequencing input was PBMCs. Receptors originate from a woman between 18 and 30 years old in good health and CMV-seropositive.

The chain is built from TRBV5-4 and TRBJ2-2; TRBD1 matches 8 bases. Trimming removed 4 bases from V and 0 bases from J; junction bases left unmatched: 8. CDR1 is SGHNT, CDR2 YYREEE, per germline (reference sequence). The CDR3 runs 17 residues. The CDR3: CASSPLGTGTNTGELFF. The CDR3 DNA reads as TGTGCCAGCAGCCCGCTAGGGACAGGCACGAACACCGGGGAGCTGTTTTTT.

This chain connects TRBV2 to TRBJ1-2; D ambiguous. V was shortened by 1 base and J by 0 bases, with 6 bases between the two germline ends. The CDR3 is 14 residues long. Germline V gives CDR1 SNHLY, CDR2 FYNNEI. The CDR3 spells CASSEVPANYGYTF. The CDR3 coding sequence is TGTGCCAGCAGTGAAGTGCCAGCTAACTATGGCTACACCTTC.

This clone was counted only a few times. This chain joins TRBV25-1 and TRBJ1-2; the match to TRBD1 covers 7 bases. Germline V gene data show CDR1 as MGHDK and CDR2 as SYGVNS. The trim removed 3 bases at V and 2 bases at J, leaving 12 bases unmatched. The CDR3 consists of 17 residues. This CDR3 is CASSDAKQGPLNYGYTF. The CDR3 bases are TGTGCCAGCAGTGATGCAAAACAGGGGCCCCTCAACTATGGCTACACCTTC.

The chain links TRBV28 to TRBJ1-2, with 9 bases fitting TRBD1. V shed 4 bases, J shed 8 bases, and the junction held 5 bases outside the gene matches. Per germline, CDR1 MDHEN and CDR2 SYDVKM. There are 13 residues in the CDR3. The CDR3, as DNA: TGTGCCAGCAGTTCCAACAGGGGGCACGGCTACACCTTC. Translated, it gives CASSSNRGHGYTF.

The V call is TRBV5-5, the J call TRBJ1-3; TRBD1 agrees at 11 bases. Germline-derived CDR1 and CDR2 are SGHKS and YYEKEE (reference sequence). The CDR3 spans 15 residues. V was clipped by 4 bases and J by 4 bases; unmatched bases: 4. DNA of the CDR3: TGTGCCAGCAGCCGCCGGGACAGGGGGGGAAACACCATATATTTT. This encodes CASSRRDRGGNTIYF.

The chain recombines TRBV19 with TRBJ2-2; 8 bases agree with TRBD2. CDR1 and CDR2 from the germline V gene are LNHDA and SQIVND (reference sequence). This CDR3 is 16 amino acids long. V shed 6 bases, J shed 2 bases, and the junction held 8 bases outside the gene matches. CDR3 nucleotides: TGTGCCAGTAGCAGGACGCGGGGGGCAAACACCGGGGAGCTGTTTTTT. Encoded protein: CASSRTRGANTGELFF.

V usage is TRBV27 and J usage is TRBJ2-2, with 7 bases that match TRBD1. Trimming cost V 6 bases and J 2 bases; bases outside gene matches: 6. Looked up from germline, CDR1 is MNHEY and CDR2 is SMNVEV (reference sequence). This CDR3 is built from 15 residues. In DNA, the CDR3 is TGTGCCAGCAGAGCCGGGACAGCTAACACCGGGGAGCTGTTTTTT. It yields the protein CASRAGTANTGELFF.

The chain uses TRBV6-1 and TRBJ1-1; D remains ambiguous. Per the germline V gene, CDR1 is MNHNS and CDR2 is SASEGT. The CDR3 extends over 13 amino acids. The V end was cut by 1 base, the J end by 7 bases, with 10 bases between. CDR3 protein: CASSEVIENEAFF. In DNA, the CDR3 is TGTGCCAGCAGTGAAGTCATAGAGAATGAAGCTTTCTTT.

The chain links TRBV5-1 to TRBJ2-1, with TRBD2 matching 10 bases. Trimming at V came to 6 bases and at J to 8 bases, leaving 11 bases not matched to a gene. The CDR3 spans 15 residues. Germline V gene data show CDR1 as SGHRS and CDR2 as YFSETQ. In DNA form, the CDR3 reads TGCGCCAGCACCACTCTCGGGACTAGCGTGGATGAGCAGTTCTTC. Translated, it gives CASTTLGTSVDEQFF.

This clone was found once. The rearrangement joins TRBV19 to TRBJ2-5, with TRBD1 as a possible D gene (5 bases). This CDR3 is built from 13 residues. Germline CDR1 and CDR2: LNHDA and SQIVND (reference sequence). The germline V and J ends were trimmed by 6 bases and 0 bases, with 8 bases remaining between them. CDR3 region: CASRPRDQETQYF. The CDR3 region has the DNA TGTGCCAGTAGACCCAGGGACCAAGAGACCCAGTACTTC.

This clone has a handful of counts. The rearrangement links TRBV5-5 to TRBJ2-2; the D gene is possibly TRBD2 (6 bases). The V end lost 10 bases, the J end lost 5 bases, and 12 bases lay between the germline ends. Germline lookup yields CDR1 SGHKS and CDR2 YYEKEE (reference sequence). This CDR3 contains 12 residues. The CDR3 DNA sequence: TGTGCCGGAGGGGAGTGGACCGGGGAGCTGTTTTTT. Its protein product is CAGGEWTGELFF.

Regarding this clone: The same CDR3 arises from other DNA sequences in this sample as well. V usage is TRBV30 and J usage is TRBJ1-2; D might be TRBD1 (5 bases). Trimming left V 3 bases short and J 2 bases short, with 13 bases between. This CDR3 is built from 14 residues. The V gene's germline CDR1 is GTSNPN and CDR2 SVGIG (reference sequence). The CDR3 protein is CAWRVGGSNYGYTF. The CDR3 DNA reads TGTGCCTGGAGAGTTGGGGGGTCAAACTATGGCTACACCTTC.

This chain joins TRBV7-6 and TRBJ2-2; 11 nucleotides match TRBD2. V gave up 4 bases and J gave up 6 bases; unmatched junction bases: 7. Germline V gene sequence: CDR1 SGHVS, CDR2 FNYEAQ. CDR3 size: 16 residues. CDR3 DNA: TGTGCCAGCAGCTCCATAGCGGGGGGGCAATCCGGGGAGCTGTTTTTT. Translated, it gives CASSSIAGGQSGELFF.

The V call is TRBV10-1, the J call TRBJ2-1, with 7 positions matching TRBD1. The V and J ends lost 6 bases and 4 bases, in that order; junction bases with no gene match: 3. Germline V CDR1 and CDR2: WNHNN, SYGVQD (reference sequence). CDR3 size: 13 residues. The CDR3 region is CASSLDRYNEQFF. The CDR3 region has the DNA TGCGCCAGCAGCCTGGACAGGTACAATGAGCAGTTCTTC.

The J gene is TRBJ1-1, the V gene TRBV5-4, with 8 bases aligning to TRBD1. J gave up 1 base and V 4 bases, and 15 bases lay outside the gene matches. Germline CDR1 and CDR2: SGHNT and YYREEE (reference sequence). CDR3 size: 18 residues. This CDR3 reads CASSAGPGTGEGNTEAFF. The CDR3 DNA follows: TGTGCCAGCAGCGCCGGCCCCGGGACAGGCGAAGGGAACACTGAAGCTTTCTTT.

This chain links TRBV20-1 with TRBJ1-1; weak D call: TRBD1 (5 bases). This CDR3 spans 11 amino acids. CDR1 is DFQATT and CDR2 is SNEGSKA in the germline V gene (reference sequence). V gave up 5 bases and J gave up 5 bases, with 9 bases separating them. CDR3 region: CSASGLTEAFF. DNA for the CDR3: TGCAGTGCTTCAGGGTTAACTGAAGCTTTCTTT.